This T cell receptor (beta chain) was sequenced in a study of blood T cells in healthy people across ages. A few counts support this clonotype. Through a sample-barcoded 5' primer and a J-beta primer mix, a second PCR was run for roughly 6 to 11 cycles. The template-switch adaptor was a 5' adaptor with 12 random nucleotides. It tagged each cDNA molecule. From the 5' RACE reads, TCRdb called clonotypes with MiXCR, one entry per CDR3 protein. The data show some 1,500,000 distinct CDR3 sequences, around 40% seen once. With 0 bases removed from V and 7 bases from J, the gap between germline ends came to 16 bases. The CDR3 is 15 residues long. The germline V gene encodes CDR1 SGHAT and CDR2 FQNNGV.

The V call is TRBV11-2, the J call TRBJ2-7; TRBD2 is a possible D gene (5 bases). The sequenced sample consisted of blood. The clonotype was recovered from a woman aged 18-29 years in good health. CDR3 loop: CASSLDALGYNEQYF. The DNA of the CDR3 is TGTGCCAGCAGCTTAGATGCACTAGGCTACAATGAGCAGTACTTC.